Presented here are 18 T cell receptor beta chains from one specimen sequenced in a study of Graves' ophthalmopathy and Graves' hyperthyroidism. Amplification targeted the TCR beta CDR3 regions, with RNA transcripts as the source material. RT-PCR in the first round used HTBI primers; a second-round multiplex PCR followed. TCRdb redid the calling of the multiplex PCR reads with MiXCR, one entry per CDR3 protein. The table has 560,000 or so distinct CDR3 sequences, under 45% seen once. The specimen sequenced was peripheral blood or thyroid tissue (not recorded which). These receptors were collected from an adult man with Graves' hyperthyroidism.

The chain has TRBV7-8 and TRBJ2-5; 12 bases are a match to TRBD2. The V gene's germline CDR1 is SGHVS and CDR2 FQNEAQ. The junction had 2 bases not matched to a gene; V was cut back by 11 bases and J by 4 bases. This CDR3 has 12 amino acids. The CDR3 loop reads CAQLAGGETQYF. The CDR3 nucleotides are TGTGCCCAACTAGCGGGGGGAGAGACCCAGTACTTC.

This rearrangement joins TRBV7-9 to TRBJ2-7; 7 bases are a match to TRBD1. The J call is in doubt because the DNA end fits TRBJ2-1 better. The V gene's germline CDR1 is SEHNR and CDR2 FQNEAQ (reference sequence). The CDR3 is 13 residues long. This CDR3 is CASSLTQGNEQFF. The CDR3 nucleotides read TGTGCCAGCAGCTTAACACAGGGGAATGAGCAGTTCTTC.

The gene calls are TRBV29-1 and TRBJ1-1; TRBD1 agrees at 7 bases. There are 10 residues in the CDR3. CDR1 is SQVTM, CDR2 ANQGSEA, per germline. Unmatched junction bases numbered 5, after V lost 4 bases and J lost 12 bases. The CDR3 region has the DNA TGCAGCGTTGCAGGGGGGCGGTCTTTCTTT. Translating gives CSVAGGRSFF.

The chain recombines TRBV7-9 with TRBJ2-7; D is possibly TRBD2 (5 bases). The J call is uncertain, as TRBJ2-1 better fits the DNA end. Germline V CDR1 and CDR2: SEHNR, FQNEAQ (reference sequence). This CDR3 spans 16 amino acids. The CDR3 sequence is CASSLRASGLLNEQFF. In nucleotides, the CDR3 is TGTGCCAGCAGCTTGCGGGCTAGTGGGCTTTTAAATGAGCAGTTCTTC.

This clonotype was recorded a few times. The V gene is TRBV7-6, the J gene TRBJ2-7; tentative D call: TRBD2 (6 bases). Germline V gene sequence: CDR1 SGHVS, CDR2 FNYEAQ. The CDR3 is made up of 16 amino acids. Trimming took 2 bases from V and 0 from J, leaving 14 bases between them. The CDR3 DNA follows: TGTGCCAGCAGCTTAAGTTCGATGCGGGGCTCCTACGAGCAGTACTTC. Its translation: CASSLSSMRGSYEQYF.

Points on this clonotype: A much larger clone lies one base from this, so it may be a read error. This chain links TRBV6-1 with TRBJ2-7; 12 positions agree with TRBD2. This CDR3 comprises 15 residues. Germline CDR1 reads MNHNS; CDR2 reads SASEGT. The CDR3 DNA sequence: TGTGCCAGCATCGGACTAGCGGGGAGCTCCTACGGGCAGTACTTC. Encoded protein: CASIGLAGSSYGQYF.

This clonotype has just one count. A read error may produce the germline difference seen at one junction end. The chain links TRBV5-1 to TRBJ2-5, with 7 bases that match TRBD2. The CDR3 spans 14 residues. Germline V gene data show CDR1 as SGHRS and CDR2 as YFSETQ. CDR3 protein: CASNLSGGQETQYF. The CDR3 bases are TGCGCCAGCAACTTGTCCGGGGGGCAAGAGACCCAGTACTTC.

This clonotype was seen repeatedly, ten times or more. The genes are TRBV11-2 and TRBJ1-6; no clear D gene. This CDR3 spans 15 amino acids. The germline gives CDR1 SGHAT, CDR2 FQNNGV. The ends were cut back, 3 bases at V and 5 bases at J, with 11 bases in the middle. The CDR3 region is CASSLEAGDNSPLHF. Written as DNA, the CDR3 is TGTGCCAGCAGCTTGGAGGCGGGAGATAATTCACCCCTCCACTTT.

In its sample, this clonotype was seen a few times. V gene TRBV29-1 combines with J gene TRBJ2-2, with D possibly TRBD2 on 7 matching bases. From germline, CDR1 is SQVTM and CDR2 ANQGSEA. Trimming pared 1 base from V and 3 bases from J, leaving 18 bases between. The CDR3 covers 17 residues. CDR3 in DNA: TGCAGCGTTGAAGTGGGGGGGGGGGGCAGGTACACCGGGGAGCTGTTTTTT. This encodes CSVEVGGGGRYTGELFF.

On this clonotype: Since a much larger clone is just one base distant, this may be a read error. This chain joins TRBV6-1 and TRBJ1-1, with a tentative D call TRBD1 (5 bases). Germline-derived CDR1 and CDR2 are MNHNS and SASEGT. CDR3 size: 13 residues. CDR3 sequence (DNA): TGTGCCAGCTTGAACCAGGGAAACACTGAAGCTTCCTTT. This sequence encodes CASLNQGNTEASF.

This clonotype was seen ten or more times. This chain uses TRBV2 with TRBJ1-5; D gene ambiguous. Germline CDR1 reads SNHLY; CDR2 reads FYNNEI. V lost 6 bases and J 2 bases, leaving 11 bases between the germline ends. The CDR3 extends over 14 amino acids. The CDR3 spells CASRGGWGNQPQHF. In nucleotides, the CDR3 is TGTGCCAGCAGGGGAGGCTGGGGCAATCAGCCCCAGCATTTT.

The table lists this clonotype with many counts. At one of its ends the junction is not consistent with the germline gene, which may arise from a read error. The chain is built from TRBV7-7 and TRBJ2-7, with 12 bases identical to TRBD1. The CDR3 runs 14 residues. Germline V gene sequence: CDR1 SSHAT, CDR2 FNYEAQ (reference sequence). The CDR3 is CASSQRDRGLEQYF. The CDR3 DNA is TGTGCTAGCAGCCAGCGGGACAGGGGGCTTGAGCAGTACTTC.

The table lists this clonotype with a few counts. This chain's CDR3 is CASSLWGDFDSPLHF. The DNA for the CDR3 is TGTGCCAGCAGTTTATGGGGGGACTTTGATTCACCCCTCCACTTT. The J gene is TRBJ1-6, the V gene TRBV28, with a tentative D call TRBD1 (5 bases). Deletions cut 0 bases from V and 8 bases from J, with 11 bases between. The germline CDR1 and CDR2 sequences are MDHEN and SYDVKM. The CDR3 is made up of 15 amino acids.

The rearrangement links TRBV7-3 to TRBJ2-5, with TRBD2 matching over 7 bases. The DNA end lines up better with TRBJ2-1; the J call may be wrong. The CDR3 covers 15 residues. The germline V gene encodes CDR1 SGHTA and CDR2 FQGTGA. The CDR3 loop reads CASSLSLAAYNEQFF. The CDR3 DNA reads as TGTGCCAGCAGCTTAAGTCTAGCGGCTTACAATGAGCAGTTCTTC.

This clonotype was seen a few times. This chain connects TRBV2 to TRBJ2-1; D unresolved. The CDR3 is 12 residues long. Germline CDR1 SNHLY, CDR2 FYNNEI. The V end was cut by 8 bases, the J end by 7 bases, with 12 bases between. The CDR3 reads CASHLPENEQFF. Written as DNA, the CDR3 is TGTGCCAGCCACCTTCCCGAAAATGAGCAGTTCTTC.

The table lists this clonotype with a few counts. The chain uses TRBV5-1 and TRBJ2-7, with no clear D. The CDR3 covers 12 residues. V lost 5 bases, J lost 2 bases, and 8 bases lay in between. Germline assignment: CDR1 SGHRS and CDR2 YFSETQ. CDR3 DNA sequence: TGCGCCAGCAGACAGAGCACCTACGAGCAGTACTTC. Protein sequence: CASRQSTYEQYF.

V gene TRBV7-2 combines with J gene TRBJ1-1; 10 nucleotides match TRBD1. The CDR3 loop spans 14 amino acids. Unmatched junction bases numbered 2, after V lost 3 bases and J lost 4 bases. Per the germline V gene, CDR1 is SGHTA and CDR2 is FQGNSA. Here the CDR3 DNA reads TGTGCCAGCAGCTTTTGGACAGGGGGCACTGAAGCTTTCTTT. Translation gives CASSFWTGGTEAFF.

As to this clonotype: This is likely a read error, given that the CDR3 carries no conserved phenylalanine or tryptophan at its end. The limits of the CDR3 on the DNA are not certain, so only TCRdb's listed CDR3 is given. This CDR3 reads CASSLALGGYA. The chain joins TRBV7-2 to TRBJ2-5; TRBD1, as called in the table, went unchecked against the DNA. Germline-derived CDR1 and CDR2 are SGHTA and FQGNSA. With termini counted, the CDR3 has 11 amino acids.